The present T cell receptor (beta chain) was sequenced within a study of post-analysis software for immune sequencing data. Included in the TCR beta cDNA libraries were unique molecular identifiers. From the PCR reads, TCRdb called clonotypes with MiXCR, one entry per CDR3 protein. The sample has hundreds of thousands of distinct CDR3 sequences; approximately 30% are singletons. In this sample, this clonotype turned up many times. Its antigen is undetermined. Study results and limitations: In patients, TRBV5-6, TRBV5-1 and TRBV20-1 belonged to five or six TRBV segments found more frequently than in controls.

In germline, CDR1 is KGHDR, CDR2 SFDVKD. This CDR3 is 15 amino acids long. V lost 1 base and J lost 6; bases outside the gene matches: 1. Material for sequencing was blood. The chain recombines TRBV24-1 with TRBJ2-1; TRBD2 aligns across 11 bases. This clonotype was sampled from a girl aged 5-17 years with multiple sclerosis. The CDR3 DNA follows: TGTGCCACCAGTGATTTTAGCGGGGGGGCCAATGAGCAGTTCTTC. Its translation is CATSDFSGGANEQFF.